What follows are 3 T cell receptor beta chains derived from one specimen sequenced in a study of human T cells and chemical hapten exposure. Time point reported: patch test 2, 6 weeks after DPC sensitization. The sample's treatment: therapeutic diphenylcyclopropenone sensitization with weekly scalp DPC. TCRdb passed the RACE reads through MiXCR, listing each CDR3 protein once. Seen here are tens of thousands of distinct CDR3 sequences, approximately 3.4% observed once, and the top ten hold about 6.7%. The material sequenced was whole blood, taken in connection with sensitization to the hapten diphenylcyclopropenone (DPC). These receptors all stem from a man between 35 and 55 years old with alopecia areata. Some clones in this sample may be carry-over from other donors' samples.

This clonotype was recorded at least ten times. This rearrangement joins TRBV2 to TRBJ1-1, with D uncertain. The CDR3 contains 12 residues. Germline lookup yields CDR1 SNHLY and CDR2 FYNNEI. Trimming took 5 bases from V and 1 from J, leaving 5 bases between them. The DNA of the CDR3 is TGTGCCAGCAGTAAGTGGAACACTGAAGCTTTCTTT. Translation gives CASSKWNTEAFF.

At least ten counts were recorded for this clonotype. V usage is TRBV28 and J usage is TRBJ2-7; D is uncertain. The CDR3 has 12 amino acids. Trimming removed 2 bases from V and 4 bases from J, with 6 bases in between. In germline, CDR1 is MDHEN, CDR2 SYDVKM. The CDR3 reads CASSLIGYEQYF. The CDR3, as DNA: TGTGCCAGCAGTTTAATAGGGTACGAGCAGTACTTC.

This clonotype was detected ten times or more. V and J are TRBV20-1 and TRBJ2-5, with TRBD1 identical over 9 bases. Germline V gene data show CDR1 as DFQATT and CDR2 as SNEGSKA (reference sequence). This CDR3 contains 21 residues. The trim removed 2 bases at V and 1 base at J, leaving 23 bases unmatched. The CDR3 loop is CSARISPRDRDSLLSQETQYF. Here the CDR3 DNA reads TGCAGTGCTAGAATCTCCCCGAGGGACAGGGACTCCCTCCTCAGCCAAGAGACCCAGTACTTC.